These 2 T cell receptor beta chains were sequenced from one sample in a study of vaccination and CD4 T cells after COVID-19. The sample's time point: late sampling 161 to 241 days after vaccination in a few convalescent patients. TCRdb re-analysed the PCR reads in MiXCR, keeping a single row per CDR3 protein. This repertoire shows about 36,000 distinct CDR3 sequences, around 33% found once; its top ten account for roughly 5.9%. The sample here was CD4+ T cells from blood, taken about 7 months after SARS-CoV-2 vaccination. The receptor set was obtained from a human donor who had recovered from COVID-19.

This clonotype came up a few times. V usage is TRBV20-1 and J usage is TRBJ1-5; D is possibly TRBD1 (5 bases). V lost 4 bases and J lost 3, with 16 bases in between. The CDR3 contains 15 residues. CDR1 DFQATT and CDR2 SNEGSKA come from the germline V gene (reference sequence). This CDR3 reads CSAIIRGKYNQPQHF. The CDR3 nucleotides read TGCAGTGCTATCATCCGGGGGAAATACAATCAGCCCCAGCATTTT.

There are a few counts of this clonotype. The rearrangement links TRBV19 to TRBJ1-5; D is possibly TRBD1 (5 bases). CDR1 and CDR2 (germline): LNHDA, SQIVND (reference sequence). The V gene lost 3 bases and the J gene lost 3 bases, with 12 bases spanning the gap. This CDR3 has 15 residues. CDR3 in DNA: TGTGCCAGTAGTATTTGGGGAGGGGACAATCAGCCCCAGCATTTT. Amino acids: CASSIWGGDNQPQHF.